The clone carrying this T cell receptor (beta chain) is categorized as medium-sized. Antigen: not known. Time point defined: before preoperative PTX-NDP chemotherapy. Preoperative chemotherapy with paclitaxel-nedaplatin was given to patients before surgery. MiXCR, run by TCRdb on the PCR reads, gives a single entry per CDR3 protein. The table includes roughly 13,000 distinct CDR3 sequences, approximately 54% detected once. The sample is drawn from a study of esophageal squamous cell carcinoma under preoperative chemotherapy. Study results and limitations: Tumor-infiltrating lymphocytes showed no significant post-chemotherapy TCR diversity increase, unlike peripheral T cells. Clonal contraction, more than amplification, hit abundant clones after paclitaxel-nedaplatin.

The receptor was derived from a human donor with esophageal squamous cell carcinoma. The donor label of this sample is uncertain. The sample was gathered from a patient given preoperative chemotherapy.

The CDR3 is CASSFSRFNEQFF. DNA for the CDR3: TGTGCCAGCAGCTTTAGCCGGTTCAATGAGCAGTTCTTC. The gene calls are TRBV7-9 and TRBJ2-1; D gene unclear. CDR1 SEHNR and CDR2 FQNEAQ come from the germline V gene (reference sequence). The V and J ends lost 3 bases and 6 bases respectively, with 9 bases between them. The CDR3 spans 13 residues.